This T cell receptor (beta chain) was recorded in a study of Graves' ophthalmopathy and Graves' hyperthyroidism. A duration under 3 months, NOSPECS ≥4, CAS ≥3 and moderate-to-severe activity characterized the donors with ophthalmopathy. Thyroid ultrasound, orbital computed tomography, TRAb, serum thyroxine and clinical symptoms formed the basis of diagnosis. As the starting material, 8 to 10 ml of fresh peripheral blood yielded the PBMCs. RNA served as the template for amplifying TCR beta CDR3 regions. Second-round multiplex PCR followed a first-round RT-PCR using HTBI primers. TCRdb re-derived calls from the multiplex PCR reads in MiXCR, one entry per CDR3 protein. The sample has about 370,000 distinct CDR3 sequences, 15% to 20% seen once. This clonotype came up many times. V trimming: 4 bases; J trimming: 2 bases; junction bases outside the gene matches: 5. The CDR3 totals 15 residues.

This TCR derives from a woman aged 18-35 years with Graves' ophthalmopathy. The J gene is TRBJ2-7, the V gene TRBV12-3 or TRBV12-4, with TRBD2 identical over 10 bases. Sequencing used peripheral blood. CDR3 sequence reads: CASSWSGGGAYEQYF. The CDR3, as DNA: TGTGCCAGCAGTTGGAGCGGGGGGGGCGCCTACGAGCAGTACTTC.